This entry is about one TCR beta chain. Its specificity is unknown. This sample's treatment: approximately 9-day PBMC culture with coronavirus spike peptide pools or control peptides (ViraFEST assay). The data originate from a study of vaccination and CD4 T cells after COVID-19. Sequencing of cultured CD4+ T cell DNA used the Oncomine TCR Beta short-read assay. TCRdb analysed the PCR reads with MiXCR anew, one entry per CDR3 protein. This sample carries more than 13,000 distinct CDR3 sequences, 61% of them seen once, and the ten largest clones take around 7.4%. The sequenced sample was CD4+ T cells from blood, cultured in vitro. The TCR originated in a human donor who had recovered from COVID-19.

The DNA for the CDR3 is TGTGCCAGCAGTGAATCGGTCATTCTTCCACCCCTCCACTTT. This gives the protein CASSESVILPPLHF. The V gene is TRBV2, the J gene TRBJ1-6; D is ambiguous. The germline CDR1 and CDR2 sequences are SNHLY and FYNNEI. Trimming left V 2 bases short and J 11 bases short, with 13 bases between. CDR3 size: 14 residues.